Sequencing of this T cell receptor (beta chain) was carried out in a study of CD8 T cells in Susac syndrome. Random hexamers were used to reverse transcribe the RNA input (about 0.45 to 1 ug). By means of immunoSEQ multiplex PCR, TCR beta CDR3 spanning 54 Vbeta and 13 Jbeta underwent amplification. TCRdb reprocessed the immunoSEQ multiplex PCR reads via MiXCR and lists one record per CDR3 protein. The table records 400,000 or so distinct CDR3 sequences, 85% of them present only once. The CDR3 is made up of 15 amino acids. V was clipped by 4 bases and J by 6 bases; unmatched bases: 3. Looked up from germline, CDR1 is SGHDN and CDR2 is FVKESK. The multiple sclerosis control cohort comprised treatment-naive individuals presenting with stable or active relapsing-remitting disease.

V gene TRBV14 combines with J gene TRBJ2-1, with TRBD2 identical over 13 bases. The receptor's source is a human donor with multiple sclerosis. Sequencing was carried out using CD8+ T cells from PBMCs. CDR3 residues: CASSPGLAGSNEQFF. In DNA, the CDR3 is TGTGCCAGCAGCCCGGGACTAGCGGGATCCAATGAGCAGTTCTTC.